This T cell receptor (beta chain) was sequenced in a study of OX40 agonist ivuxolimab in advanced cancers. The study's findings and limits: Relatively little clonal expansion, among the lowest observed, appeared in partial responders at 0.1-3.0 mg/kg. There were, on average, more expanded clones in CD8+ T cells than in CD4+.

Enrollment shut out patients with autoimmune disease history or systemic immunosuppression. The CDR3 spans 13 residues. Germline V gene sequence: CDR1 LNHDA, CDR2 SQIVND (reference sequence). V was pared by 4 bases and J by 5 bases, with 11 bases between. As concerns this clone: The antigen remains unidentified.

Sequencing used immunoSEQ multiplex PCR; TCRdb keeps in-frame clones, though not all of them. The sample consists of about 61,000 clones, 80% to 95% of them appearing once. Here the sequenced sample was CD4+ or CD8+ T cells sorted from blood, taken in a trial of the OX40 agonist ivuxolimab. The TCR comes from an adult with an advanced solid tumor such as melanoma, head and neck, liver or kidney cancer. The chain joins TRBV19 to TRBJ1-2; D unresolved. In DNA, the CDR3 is TGTGCCAGTAGTACGAACCCTCCGTATGGCTACACCTTC. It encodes CASSTNPPYGYTF.